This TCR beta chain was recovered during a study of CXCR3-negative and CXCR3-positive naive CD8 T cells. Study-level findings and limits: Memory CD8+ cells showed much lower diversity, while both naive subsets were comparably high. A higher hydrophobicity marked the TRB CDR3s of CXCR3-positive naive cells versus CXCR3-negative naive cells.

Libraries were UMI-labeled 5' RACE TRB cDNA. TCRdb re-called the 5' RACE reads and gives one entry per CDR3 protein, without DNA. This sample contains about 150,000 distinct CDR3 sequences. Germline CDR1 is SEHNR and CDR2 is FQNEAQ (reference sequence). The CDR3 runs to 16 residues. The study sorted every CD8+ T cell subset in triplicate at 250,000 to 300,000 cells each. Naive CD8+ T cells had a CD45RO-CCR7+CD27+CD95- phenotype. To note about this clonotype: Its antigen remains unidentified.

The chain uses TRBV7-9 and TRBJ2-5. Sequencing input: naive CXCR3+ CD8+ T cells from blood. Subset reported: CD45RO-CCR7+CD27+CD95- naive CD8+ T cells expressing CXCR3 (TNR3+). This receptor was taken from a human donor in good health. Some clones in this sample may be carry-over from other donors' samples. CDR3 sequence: CASSLVGTKYQETQYF.